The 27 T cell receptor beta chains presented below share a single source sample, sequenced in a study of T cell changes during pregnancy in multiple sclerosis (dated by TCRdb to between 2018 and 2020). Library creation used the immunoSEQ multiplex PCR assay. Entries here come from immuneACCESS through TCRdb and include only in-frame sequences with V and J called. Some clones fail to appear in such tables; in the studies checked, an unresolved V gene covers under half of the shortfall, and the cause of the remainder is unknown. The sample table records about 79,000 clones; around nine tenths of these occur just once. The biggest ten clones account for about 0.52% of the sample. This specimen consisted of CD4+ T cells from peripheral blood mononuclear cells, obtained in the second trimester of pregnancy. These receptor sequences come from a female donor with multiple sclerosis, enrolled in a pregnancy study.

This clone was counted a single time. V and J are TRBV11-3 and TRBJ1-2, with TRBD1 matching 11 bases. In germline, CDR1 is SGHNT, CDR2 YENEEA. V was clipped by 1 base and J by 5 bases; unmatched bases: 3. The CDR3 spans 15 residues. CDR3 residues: CASSLAGTGGYGYTF. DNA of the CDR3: TGTGCCAGCAGCTTAGCCGGGACAGGGGGATATGGCTACACCTTC.

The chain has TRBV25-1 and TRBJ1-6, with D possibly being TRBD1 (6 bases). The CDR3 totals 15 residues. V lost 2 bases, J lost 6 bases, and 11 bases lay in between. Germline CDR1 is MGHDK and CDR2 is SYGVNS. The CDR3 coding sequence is TGTGCCAGCAGTGAAGGGGGCAGGGCTAATTCACCCCTCCACTTT. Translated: CASSEGGRANSPLHF.

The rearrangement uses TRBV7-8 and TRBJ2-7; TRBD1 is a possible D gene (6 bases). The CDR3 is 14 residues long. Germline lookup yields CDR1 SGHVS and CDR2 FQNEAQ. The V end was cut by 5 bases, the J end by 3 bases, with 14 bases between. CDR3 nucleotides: TGTGCCAGCAGCCCAGGGGCAGGGAGCTACGAGCAGTACTTC. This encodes CASSPGAGSYEQYF.

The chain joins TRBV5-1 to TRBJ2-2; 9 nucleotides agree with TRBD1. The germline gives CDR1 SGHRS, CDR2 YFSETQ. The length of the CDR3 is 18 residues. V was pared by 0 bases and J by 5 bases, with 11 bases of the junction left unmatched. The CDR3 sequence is CASSLGLLGTGTTGELFF. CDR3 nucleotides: TGCGCCAGCAGCTTGGGCCTTTTAGGGACAGGGACAACCGGGGAGCTGTTTTTT.

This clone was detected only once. The CDR3 spells CASSLVDRSADTQYF. As DNA, the CDR3 is TGCGCCAGCAGCTTGGTCGACAGATCGGCAGATACGCAGTATTTT. The genes are TRBV5-1 and TRBJ2-3; D possibly corresponds to TRBD1 (5 bases). V lost 0 bases to trimming and J lost 4 bases, with 12 bases between them. The CDR3 consists of 15 residues. Germline values: CDR1 SGHRS, CDR2 YFSETQ.

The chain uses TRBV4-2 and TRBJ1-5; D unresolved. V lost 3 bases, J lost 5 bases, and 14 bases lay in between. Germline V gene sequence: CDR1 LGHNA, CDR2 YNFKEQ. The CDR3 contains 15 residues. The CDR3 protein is CASSHRDGKDQPQHF. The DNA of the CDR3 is TGTGCCAGCAGCCACCGAGACGGGAAGGATCAGCCCCAGCATTTT.

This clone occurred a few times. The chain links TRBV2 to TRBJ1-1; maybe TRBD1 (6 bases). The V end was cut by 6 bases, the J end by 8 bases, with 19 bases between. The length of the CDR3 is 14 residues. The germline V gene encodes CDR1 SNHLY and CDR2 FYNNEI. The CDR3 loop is CASRIGTPSREAFF. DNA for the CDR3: TGTGCCAGCAGGATCGGGACACCTAGTCGAGAAGCTTTCTTT.

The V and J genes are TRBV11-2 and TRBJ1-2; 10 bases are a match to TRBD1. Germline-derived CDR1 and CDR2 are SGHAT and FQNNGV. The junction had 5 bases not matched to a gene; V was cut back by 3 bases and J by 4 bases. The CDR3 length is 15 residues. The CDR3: CASSFDRGQGYGYTF. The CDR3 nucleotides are TGTGCCAGCAGCTTCGACAGGGGGCAAGGCTATGGCTACACCTTC.

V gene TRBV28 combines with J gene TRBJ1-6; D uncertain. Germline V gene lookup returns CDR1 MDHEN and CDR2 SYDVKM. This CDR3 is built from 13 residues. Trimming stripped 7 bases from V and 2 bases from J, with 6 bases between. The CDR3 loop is CASISAYNSPLHF. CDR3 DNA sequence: TGTGCCAGCATATCAGCCTATAATTCACCCCTCCACTTT.

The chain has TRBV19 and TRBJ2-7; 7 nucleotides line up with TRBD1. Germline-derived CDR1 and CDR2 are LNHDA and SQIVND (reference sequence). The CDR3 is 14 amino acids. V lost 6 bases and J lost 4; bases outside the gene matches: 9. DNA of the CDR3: TGTGCCAGTAGCAGACAGGGTATGTCGTACGAGCAGTACTTC. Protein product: CASSRQGMSYEQYF.

The chain's CDR3 is CASSLGAGTGKEYF. The CDR3 DNA follows: TGTGCCAGCAGTTTGGGGGCCGGGACGGGGAAAGAGTACTTC. The gene calls are TRBV28 and TRBJ2-7; tentatively, D is TRBD1 (6 bases). CDR3 size: 14 residues. V lost 3 bases, J lost 11 bases, and 20 bases lay in between. Germline assignment: CDR1 MDHEN and CDR2 SYDVKM.

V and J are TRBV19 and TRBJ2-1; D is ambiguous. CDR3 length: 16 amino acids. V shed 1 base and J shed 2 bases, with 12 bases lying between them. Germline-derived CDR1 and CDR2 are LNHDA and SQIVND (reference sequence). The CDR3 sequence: CASSIGRSNPYNEQFF. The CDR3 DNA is TGTGCCAGTAGTATAGGCCGGAGTAACCCCTACAATGAGCAGTTCTTC.

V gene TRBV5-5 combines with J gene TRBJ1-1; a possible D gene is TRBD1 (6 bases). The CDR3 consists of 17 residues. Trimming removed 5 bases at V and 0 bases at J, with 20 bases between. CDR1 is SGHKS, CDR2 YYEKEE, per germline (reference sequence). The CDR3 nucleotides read TGTGCCAGCAGGCTTAACAGGGTTTCAGATATGAACACTGAAGCTTTCTTT. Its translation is CASRLNRVSDMNTEAFF.

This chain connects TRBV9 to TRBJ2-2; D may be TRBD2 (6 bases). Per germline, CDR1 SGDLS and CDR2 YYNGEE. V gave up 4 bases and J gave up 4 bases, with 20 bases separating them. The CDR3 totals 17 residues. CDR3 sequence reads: CASSPAWGVRVTGELFF. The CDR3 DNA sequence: TGTGCCAGCAGCCCGGCCTGGGGGGTTCGGGTCACCGGGGAGCTGTTTTTT.

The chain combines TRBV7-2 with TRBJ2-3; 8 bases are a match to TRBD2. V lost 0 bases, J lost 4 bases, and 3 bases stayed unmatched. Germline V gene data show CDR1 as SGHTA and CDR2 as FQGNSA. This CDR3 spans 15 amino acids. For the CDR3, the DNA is TGTGCCAGCAGCTTAGCTAGCGGGACGGCAGATACGCAGTATTTT. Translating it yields CASSLASGTADTQYF.

The CDR3 spells CASSFSGEQFF. The CDR3 DNA sequence: TGTGCCAGCAGCTTTAGCGGTGAGCAGTTCTTC. The chain carries TRBV11-3 and TRBJ2-1, with D tentatively TRBD2 (6 bases). The CDR3 contains 11 residues. V lost 3 bases, J lost 9 bases, and 6 bases lay in between. Germline assignment: CDR1 SGHNT and CDR2 YENEEA.

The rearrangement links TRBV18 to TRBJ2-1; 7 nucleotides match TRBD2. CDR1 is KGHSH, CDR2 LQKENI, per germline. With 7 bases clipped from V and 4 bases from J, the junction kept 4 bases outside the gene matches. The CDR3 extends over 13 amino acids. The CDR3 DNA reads TGTGCCAGCTGTGTGGGACTATACAATGAGCAGTTCTTC. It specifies CASCVGLYNEQFF.

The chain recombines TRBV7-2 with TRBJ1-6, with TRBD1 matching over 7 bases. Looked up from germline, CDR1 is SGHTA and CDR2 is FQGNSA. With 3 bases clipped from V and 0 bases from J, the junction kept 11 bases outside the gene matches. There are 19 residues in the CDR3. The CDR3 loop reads CASSFGTEGSSSYNSPLHF. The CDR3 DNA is TGTGCCAGCAGCTTTGGGACAGAGGGATCGAGCTCCTATAATTCACCCCTCCACTTT.

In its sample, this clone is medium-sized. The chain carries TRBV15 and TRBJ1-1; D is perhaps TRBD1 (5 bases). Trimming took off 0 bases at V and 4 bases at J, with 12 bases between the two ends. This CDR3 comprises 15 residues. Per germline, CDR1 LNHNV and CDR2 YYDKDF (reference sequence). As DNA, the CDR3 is TGTGCCACCAGCAGAGACCGGGGGTCGAGCACTGAAGCTTTCTTT. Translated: CATSRDRGSSTEAFF.

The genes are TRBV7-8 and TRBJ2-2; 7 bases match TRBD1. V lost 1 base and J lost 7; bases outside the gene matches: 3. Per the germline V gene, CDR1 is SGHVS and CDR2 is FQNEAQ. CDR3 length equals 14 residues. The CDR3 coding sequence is TGTGCCAGCAGCTTAGGACAGGGACACGGGGAGCTGTTTTTT. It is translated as CASSLGQGHGELFF.

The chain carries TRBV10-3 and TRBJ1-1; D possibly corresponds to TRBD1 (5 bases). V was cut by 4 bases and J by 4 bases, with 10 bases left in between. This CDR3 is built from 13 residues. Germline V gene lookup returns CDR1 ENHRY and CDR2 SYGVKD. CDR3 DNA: TGTGCCATCAGTGGGGGGGGAGGCACTGAAGCTTTCTTT. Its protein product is CAISGGGGTEAFF.

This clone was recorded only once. DNA of the CDR3: TGTGCCAGCAGCCCCTCGACTAGCGGGGGCACAGATACGCAGTATTTT. This sequence encodes CASSPSTSGGTDTQYF. The chain is built from TRBV7-6 and TRBJ2-3; TRBD2 matches 11 bases. Germline V gene data show CDR1 as SGHVS and CDR2 as FNYEAQ. V trimming: 5 bases; J trimming: 1 base; junction bases outside the gene matches: 5. This CDR3 region has 16 residues.

The CDR3 nucleotides read TGTGCCTGGACTCGGGGTTCCTACAATGAGCAGTTCTTC. This gives the protein CAWTRGSYNEQFF. V is TRBV30 and J is TRBJ2-1; D is perhaps TRBD2 (5 bases). The CDR3 is 13 amino acids. The germline V gene has CDR1 GTSNPN and CDR2 SVGIG (reference sequence). The V gene lost 4 bases and the J gene lost 1 base, with 8 bases spanning the gap.

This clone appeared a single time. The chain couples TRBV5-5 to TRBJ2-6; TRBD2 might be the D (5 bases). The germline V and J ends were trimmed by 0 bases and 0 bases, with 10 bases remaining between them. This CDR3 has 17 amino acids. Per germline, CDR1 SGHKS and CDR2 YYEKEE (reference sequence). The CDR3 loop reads CASSLATGSSGANVLTF. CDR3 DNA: TGTGCCAGCAGCTTGGCCACGGGGAGCTCTGGGGCCAACGTCCTGACTTTC.

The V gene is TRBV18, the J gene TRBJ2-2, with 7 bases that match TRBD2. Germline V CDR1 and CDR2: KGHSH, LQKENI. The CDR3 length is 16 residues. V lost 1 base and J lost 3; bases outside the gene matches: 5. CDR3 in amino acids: CASSPLPSGDTGELFF. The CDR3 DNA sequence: TGTGCCAGCTCACCACTCCCTAGCGGAGACACCGGGGAGCTGTTTTTT.

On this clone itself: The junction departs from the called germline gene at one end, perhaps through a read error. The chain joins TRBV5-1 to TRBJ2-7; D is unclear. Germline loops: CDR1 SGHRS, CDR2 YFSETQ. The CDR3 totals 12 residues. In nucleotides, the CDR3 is TGCGCCAGCAGTTTGGATAGATCTGGGCAGTACTTC. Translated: CASSLDRSGQYF.

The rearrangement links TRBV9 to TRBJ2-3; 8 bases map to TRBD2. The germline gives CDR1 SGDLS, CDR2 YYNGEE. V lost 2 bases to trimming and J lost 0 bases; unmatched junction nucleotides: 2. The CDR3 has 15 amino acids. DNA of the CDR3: TGTGCCAGCAGCGTTAGCGGGACTAGCACAGATACGCAGTATTTT. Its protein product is CASSVSGTSTDTQYF.